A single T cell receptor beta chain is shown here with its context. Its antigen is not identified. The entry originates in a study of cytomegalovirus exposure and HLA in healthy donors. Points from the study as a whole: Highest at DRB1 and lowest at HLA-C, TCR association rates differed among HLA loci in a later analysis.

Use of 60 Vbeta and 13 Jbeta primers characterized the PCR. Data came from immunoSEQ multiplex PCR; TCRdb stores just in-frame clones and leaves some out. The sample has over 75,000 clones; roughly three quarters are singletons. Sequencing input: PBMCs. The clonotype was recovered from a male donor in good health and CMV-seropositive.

The CDR3 spells CASSPEGGPNTEAFF. CDR3 DNA: TGCGCCAGCAGCCCTGAAGGGGGCCCGAACACTGAAGCTTTCTTT. The gene calls are TRBV5-1 and TRBJ1-1; the match to TRBD1 covers 7 bases. This CDR3 has 15 amino acids. Unmatched junction bases numbered 7, after V lost 4 bases and J lost 1 base. Germline CDR1 SGHRS, CDR2 YFSETQ.